The rows below give T cell receptor beta chains drawn from one sample of a study of molecular identifiers for immune sequencing clone quantification. One entry per CDR3 protein results from TCRdb running MiXCR on the PCR reads. Of about 630,000 distinct CDR3 sequences in the sample, approximately 24% were seen once. Sequencing was carried out using naive CD8+ T cells from blood, with Jurkat cell RNA spiked in. These receptors were taken from a human donor in good health. Some libraries in this study had Jurkat cell RNA spiked in. Both conserved end residues are part of each CDR3. The D gene is left open where the match is weak. Size is omitted from some rows. Given values are once, few, many or a class for expanded clones.

clone_size: many; j_call: TRBJ2-7; d_call: TRBD2; v_call: TRBV5-1; cdr3_aa: CASSLAGSGSSYEQYF; cdr3_nt: TGCGCCAGCAGCTTGGCCGGGAGCGGGAGCTCCTACGAGCAGTACTTC
clone_size: many; j_call: TRBJ1-5; d_call: .; v_call: TRBV23-1; cdr3_aa: CASSQPRPGPGLPDQPQHF; cdr3_nt: TGCGCCAGCAGTCAACCCCGGCCAGGGCCGGGGCTTCCGGATCAGCCCCAGCATTTT
clone_size: .; j_call: TRBJ2-3; d_call: TRBD2; v_call: TRBV4-3; cdr3_aa: CASSQDRSGAPGTPYF; cdr3_nt: TGCGCCAGCAGCCAAGATAGGAGCGGGGCCCCGGGTACGCCGTATTTT
clone_size: few; j_call: TRBJ1-2; d_call: .; v_call: TRBV4-1; cdr3_aa: CASSQDIDSNYGYTF; cdr3_nt: TGCGCCAGCAGCCAAGATATTGACTCCAACTATGGCTACACCTTC
clone_size: few; j_call: TRBJ1-1; d_call: .; v_call: TRBV27; cdr3_aa: CASSLQGVNTEAFF; cdr3_nt: TGTGCCAGCAGTTTACAAGGGGTGAACACTGAAGCTTTCTTT
clone_size: few; j_call: TRBJ1-3; d_call: .; v_call: TRBV30; cdr3_aa: CARQDAGSGNTIYF; cdr3_nt: TGTGCCCGCCAAGACGCGGGCTCTGGAAACACCATATATTTT
clone_size: .; j_call: TRBJ2-7; d_call: .; v_call: TRBV7-6; cdr3_aa: CASSSRDTSYAQYF; cdr3_nt: TGTGCCAGCAGCTCAAGGGACACTTCCTACGCGCAGTACTTC
clone_size: many; j_call: TRBJ1-5; d_call: .; v_call: TRBV7-8; cdr3_aa: CASSLVVGGNQPQHF; cdr3_nt: TGTGCCAGCAGCTTAGTAGTGGGGGGCAATCAGCCCCAGCATTTT
clone_size: .; j_call: TRBJ2-3; d_call: TRBD1; v_call: TRBV29-1; cdr3_aa: CSARRWDRGSTDTQYF; cdr3_nt: TGCAGCGCCCGAAGGTGGGACAGGGGTTCTACAGATACGCAGTATTTT
clone_size: many; j_call: TRBJ2-5; d_call: .; v_call: TRBV28; cdr3_aa: CASSLGYEGATGTQYF; cdr3_nt: TGTGCCAGCAGTTTAGGTTACGAGGGAGCGACTGGGACCCAGTACTTC
clone_size: .; j_call: TRBJ2-3; d_call: .; v_call: TRBV9; cdr3_aa: CASSGRGDTDTQYF; cdr3_nt: TGTGCCAGCAGCGGGAGGGGAGATACAGATACGCAGTATTTT
clone_size: .; j_call: TRBJ2-2; d_call: .; v_call: TRBV19; cdr3_aa: CASRAHRGELFF; cdr3_nt: TGTGCCAGCCGCGCGCACCGGGGGGAGCTGTTTTTT
clone_size: few; j_call: TRBJ2-1; d_call: .; v_call: TRBV4-3; cdr3_aa: CASSQNRLGVEQFF; cdr3_nt: TGCGCCAGCAGCCAAAATCGGCTCGGGGTTGAGCAGTTCTTC
clone_size: many; j_call: TRBJ1-1; d_call: .; v_call: TRBV5-6; cdr3_aa: CASSSPHRAYITEAFF; cdr3_nt: TGTGCCAGCAGCTCTCCTCACAGGGCCTATATCACTGAAGCTTTCTTT
clone_size: .; j_call: TRBJ2-3; d_call: TRBD2; v_call: TRBV11-2; cdr3_aa: CASSLSGGITDTHYF; cdr3_nt: TGTGCCAGCAGTTTGAGCGGGGGTATTACAGATACGCACTATTTT
clone_size: many; j_call: TRBJ1-4; d_call: TRBD1; v_call: TRBV28; cdr3_aa: CASSIGQGAYSTNEKLFF; cdr3_nt: TGTGCCAGCAGTATCGGACAGGGGGCTTACTCAACTAATGAAAAACTGTTTTTT
clone_size: few; j_call: TRBJ2-7; d_call: .; v_call: TRBV19; cdr3_aa: CASSISTGYYEQYF; cdr3_nt: TGTGCCAGTAGTATAAGTACAGGTTACTACGAGCAGTACTTC